This TCR beta chain was sequenced in a study of blood T cell repertoires in COVID-19 (dated by TCRdb to 2020 to 2022). With regard to the full study: Samples from collaborators originated in the United States, Italy and Spain and spanned both the acute and convalescent phases of COVID-19. A de-identified subject ID, COVID-19 status, age in years and sex were almost always included in the sample metadata. The samples were drawn from two sources: the first 160 participants of the ongoing ImmuneRACE study, and 950 to 1,500 subjects contributed by 6 global collaborators. Subjects who had been exposed to COVID-19, were actively infected with it, or had recovered from it provided the deeply sampled blood TCRbeta repertoires that made up the dataset. The prospective study material was composed of cDNA or gDNA derived from T cells, B-cell-depleted T cells, or PBMCs. The repertoires were released in a freely available public database meant as a resource for research on the immune response to SARS-CoV-2. Where HLA class I and class II types were available, the types were taken from metadata supplied by the sample provider, not from assay-based typing. Points the paper makes about the study in general: Clinical and demographic metadata were provided uncurated, with the amount varying by source and participant.

The immunoSEQ Assay, a bias-controlled multiplex PCR, was used to amplify TCRbeta CDR3 regions from genomic DNA. The paper's data handling went like this. Nucleated cell counts per sample were estimated from amplification of reference gene primers within the assay. To quantify the absolute abundance of each unique TCRbeta CDR3 rearrangement, sequence reads were collapsed and filtered. Productive Simpson clonality was computed per sample as the square root of Simpson's diversity index over productive rearrangements. The clones in this table, taken by TCRdb from immuneACCESS, are in-frame only. Not every clone is retained; where verified, under half of the shortfall comes from an unresolved V gene, and the cause of the rest is unknown. V and J calls and clone size are as listed in that table; D and trimming were resolved from the DNA. The sample table shows 60,000 to 70,000 clones, and approximately 85% are seen once. In total, the top ten clones hold roughly 23% of the sample.

Each collaborating institution followed its own protocols to collect whole blood in K2EDTA tubes. Collaborator samples were shipped for TCRbeta analysis as frozen whole blood, isolated PBMCs, or DNA extracted from either sample type. V gives up 0 bases and J gives up 11 bases, and the segment between their germline ends measures 11 bases. The germline V gene encodes CDR1 GTSNPN and CDR2 SVGIG (reference sequence). The CDR3 contains 13 residues, cysteine and phenylalanine counted. This entry keeps only the CDR3 DNA: 39 bases, framed from base 1. Concerning this clone: Its binding antigen is unknown. Base quality data are lacking; no much larger clone is found one base away.

Material: peripheral blood. The sequence is built from TRBV30 and TRBJ1-6, and possibly TRBD1, on 6 matching bases. The TCR was taken from a man aged 50-60 years with acute or convalescent COVID-19. The nucleotide sequence reads as follows: TGTGCCTGGAGTGTGAGGGGGGGTACACCCCTCCACTTT. The translation is CAWSVRGGTPLHF.